Sequencing of this TCR beta chain was carried out in a study of cytomegalovirus exposure and HLA in healthy donors. Study-wide results and limits: One later analysis, an examination of the 120 or so validation repertoires, found that first-cohort TCR clusters tended to co-occur in them. It was reportedly the case that the classifier diagnosed cytomegalovirus status with high specificity and sensitivity.

The data were produced by immunoSEQ multiplex PCR, yet TCRdb's version contains in-frame clones alone and is incomplete. The sample comprises about 200,000 clones, 70% to 90% of which are singletons, and around 5.4% rests with the top ten. The approximately 120-subject validation cohort, separate from the approximately 670-subject first cohort, included the donors. The CDR3 has 15 residues. Germline CDR1 and CDR2: MNHNY and SVGAGI (reference sequence). Between the trimmed V and J ends, which lost 10 bases and 0 bases, there was a span of 16 bases. A word on this clone: No antigen is known for it.

This chain joins TRBV6-6 and TRBJ2-1, with D tentatively TRBD2 (5 bases). The origin of this receptor is a woman between 18 and 30 years old in good health and CMV-seronegative. Sequencing used PBMCs. DNA of the CDR3: TGTGCCACCCTCAGCTCGGGATTCTCCTACAATGAGCAGTTCTTC. Its translation is CATLSSGFSYNEQFF.